This TCR beta chain stems from a study of Graves' ophthalmopathy and Graves' hyperthyroidism. Overall study: At initial diagnosis, peripheral blood was obtained, and this preceded any treatment.

A single count supports this clonotype. The junction differs from germline at one of its ends, possibly a read error. Per the germline V gene, CDR1 is WSHSY and CDR2 is SAAADI. The CDR3 contains 14 residues. Amplified material comprised TCR beta CDR3 regions derived from RNA transcripts. First-round RT-PCR relied on HTBI primers, and a second-round multiplex PCR came next. TCRdb analysed the multiplex PCR reads with MiXCR anew, one entry per CDR3 protein. Of 660,000 or so distinct CDR3 sequences listed, about 40% are singletons. The TCR sequence derives from an adult man with Graves' ophthalmopathy. Sequenced sample: peripheral blood. The rearrangement uses TRBV10-2 and TRBJ1-2; D remains unclear. The CDR3 nucleotides read TGTGCCAGCCAACCGGACCTCTCTAACTATGGCTACACCTTC. This encodes CASQPDLSNYGYTF.